Listed here is a single TCR beta chain. The record originates from a study of blood T cell repertoires in COVID-19. Whole-study context: Sources were T cells, B-cell-depleted T cells, or PBMCs; the material itself was cDNA or gDNA.

As processed by the authors: Estimation of nucleated cell counts was performed using reference gene primer amplification. Measured with immunoSEQ multiplex PCR; TCRdb has only the in-frame clones, and not every one. V and J calls plus clone size are reproduced from that table; the DNA served to infer D and trimming. The table has more than 300,000 clones, 90% seen once. From germline, CDR1 is KGHSH and CDR2 LQKENI. Trimming took 3 bases from V and 4 from J; bases not matched to a gene: 14. The CDR3 consists of 18 residues. The sequencing sample was made of peripheral blood. The clonotype comes from a woman aged 40 to 50 with COVID-19, enrolled during active disease. The chain has TRBV18 and TRBJ2-3; TRBD2 matches at 9 bases. The CDR3, as DNA: TGTGCCAGCTCACCTCGCCGCGAGGCTAGCGGGGAGTCAGATACGCAGTATTTT. It encodes CASSPRREASGESDTQYF.